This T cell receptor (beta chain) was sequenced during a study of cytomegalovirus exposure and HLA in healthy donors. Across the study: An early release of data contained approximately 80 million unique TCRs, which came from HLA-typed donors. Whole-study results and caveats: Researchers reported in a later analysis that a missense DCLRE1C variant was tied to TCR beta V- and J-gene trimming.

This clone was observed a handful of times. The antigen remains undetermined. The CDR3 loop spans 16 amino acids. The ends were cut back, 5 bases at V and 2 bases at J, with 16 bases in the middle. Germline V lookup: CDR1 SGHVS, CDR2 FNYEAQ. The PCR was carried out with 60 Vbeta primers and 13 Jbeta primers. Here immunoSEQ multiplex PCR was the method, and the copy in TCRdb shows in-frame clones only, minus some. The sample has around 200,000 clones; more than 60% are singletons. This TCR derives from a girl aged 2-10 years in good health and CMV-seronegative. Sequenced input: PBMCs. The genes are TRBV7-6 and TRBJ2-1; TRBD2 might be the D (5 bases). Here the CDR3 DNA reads TGTGCCAGCAGCAACCCCAGGAGGCACCCCTACAATGAGCAGTTCTTC. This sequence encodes CASSNPRRHPYNEQFF.